Each of the 16 T cell receptor beta chains below was sequenced from the same sample in a study of CD8+ T cells in alopecia areata. cDNA prepared by RNA extraction and subsequent reverse transcription served as the template for sequencing. The table came from immunoSEQ multiplex PCR; TCRdb's copy has only in-frame clones and leaves some out. In the table there are 250,000 to 350,000 clones, roughly 63% of which are singletons. The treatment: oral pan-JAK inhibitor, 5-10 mg twice daily. Specimen: CD4+ T cells sorted from blood, collected at approximately week 52, from a patient treated with tofacitinib. The origin of the receptors is a human donor with alopecia areata.

The rearrangement links TRBV5-1 to TRBJ1-2; tentatively, D is TRBD1 (6 bases). The CDR3 sequence is 16 residues long. CDR1 is SGHRS, CDR2 YFSETQ, per germline. Trimming shortened V by 4 bases and J by 8 bases, and 24 bases separated the two germline ends. The CDR3 region has the DNA TGCGCCAGCAGCCAGGACAGCCGACCGCCCTTAGGAGGCTACACCTTC. Translating it yields CASSQDSRPPLGGYTF.

There are a few counts of this clone. The rearrangement joins TRBV2 to TRBJ2-3; no definite D call. With 3 bases removed from V and 0 bases from J, the gap between germline ends came to 7 bases. CDR1 is SNHLY and CDR2 is FYNNEI in the germline V gene. This CDR3 region has 14 residues. The CDR3 sequence: CASSDRSSTDTQYF. The CDR3 DNA reads as TGTGCCAGCAGTGACAGGTCCAGCACAGATACGCAGTATTTT.

This chain joins TRBV4-3 and TRBJ1-2, with D possibly being TRBD1 (5 bases). V lost 0 bases to trimming and J lost 2 bases, with 13 bases between them. The CDR3 is made up of 16 amino acids. Germline lookup yields CDR1 LGHNA and CDR2 YSLEER. CDR3 nucleotide sequence: TGCGCCAGCAGCCAAGATCCGGGACGGATGAACTATGGCTACACCTTC. Protein product: CASSQDPGRMNYGYTF.

The chain links TRBV7-3 to TRBJ2-6; TRBD1 agrees at 11 bases. This CDR3 is 18 amino acids long. Looked up from germline, CDR1 is SGHTA and CDR2 is FQGTGA. Trimming at V came to 8 bases and at J to 2 bases, leaving 11 bases not matched to a gene. Here the CDR3 DNA reads TGTGCCAGCTCGACCGGGACAGGGGGTAAAGCTGGGGCCAACGTCCTGACTTTC. This codes for CASSTGTGGKAGANVLTF.

This chain links TRBV14 with TRBJ1-4; D not resolved. CDR1 is SGHDN, CDR2 FVKESK, per germline. V lost 4 bases and J lost 8, with 11 bases in between. CDR3 size: 13 residues. The CDR3 protein is CASSPNHGEKLFF. The CDR3 nucleotides are TGTGCCAGCAGCCCAAACCATGGCGAAAAACTGTTTTTT.

This clone was observed a handful of times. The chain uses TRBV11-2 and TRBJ2-3; D unresolved. This CDR3 comprises 12 residues. The V gene's germline CDR1 is SGHAT and CDR2 FQNNGV. Trimming shortened V by 5 bases and J by 1 base, and 4 bases separated the two germline ends. The CDR3 here is CASSLGTDTQYF. Written as DNA, the CDR3 is TGTGCCAGCAGCCTGGGCACAGATACGCAGTATTTT.

V is TRBV9 and J is TRBJ1-4, with unresolved D. Looked up from germline, CDR1 is SGDLS and CDR2 is YYNGEE. The CDR3 is 14 residues long. Trimming took off 4 bases at V and 8 bases at J, with 15 bases between the two ends. The CDR3 DNA follows: TGTGCCAGCAGCCGGACTTGGGTTGCGGAAAAACTGTTTTTT. Its protein is CASSRTWVAEKLFF. The entire variable domain, with the rest obtained from reference TRBV9 and TRBJ1-4, is as follows: DSGVTQTPKHLITATGQRVTLRCSPRSGDLSVYWYQQSLDQGLQFLIQYYNGEERAKGNILERFSAQQFPDLHSELNLSSLELGDSALYFCASSRTWVAEKLFFGSGTQLSVL.

The rearrangement links TRBV5-6 to TRBJ2-5, with D perhaps TRBD1 or TRBD2 (5 bases each). Germline values: CDR1 SGHDT, CDR2 YYEEEE. CDR3 size: 15 residues. Between the trimmed V and J ends, which lost 1 base and 9 bases, there was a span of 19 bases. The CDR3 sequence: CASSLSPAGLGAQYF. In nucleotides, the CDR3 is TGTGCCAGCAGCTTGTCGCCGGCAGGACTGGGGGCCCAGTACTTC. The whole variable domain, filled in from reference TRBV5-6 and TRBJ2-5, reads DAGVTQSPTHLIKTRGQQVTLRCSPKSGHDTVSWYQQALGQGPQFIFQYYEEEERQRGNFPDRFSGHQFPNYSSELNVNALLLGDSALYLCASSLSPAGLGAQYFGPGTRLLVL.

This chain uses TRBV5-1 with TRBJ2-1, with D tentatively TRBD2 (6 bases). Germline V lookup: CDR1 SGHRS, CDR2 YFSETQ. Trimming removed 4 bases at V and 5 bases at J, with 10 bases between. There are 13 residues in the CDR3. Written as DNA, the CDR3 is TGCGCCAGCAGCGGCGGAGGGGACAATGAGCAGTTCTTC. Translated: CASSGGGDNEQFF.

J is TRBJ2-1 and V is TRBV6-5; possibly TRBD1 for D (5 bases). Germline CDR1 is MNHEY and CDR2 is SVGAGI. The CDR3 is made up of 13 amino acids. Trimming stripped 0 bases from V and 10 bases from J, with 10 bases between. CDR3 amino acids: CASSYSAGWEQFF. CDR3 sequence (DNA): TGTGCCAGCAGTTACTCTGCAGGGTGGGAGCAGTTCTTC.

About this clone itself: Other DNA variants within this sample encode the same CDR3. This rearrangement joins TRBV5-1 to TRBJ2-1, with D possibly being TRBD1 (6 bases). Germline CDR1 reads SGHRS; CDR2 reads YFSETQ. Trimming removed 4 bases from V and 5 bases from J, with 10 bases in between. The CDR3 contains 13 residues. The CDR3 DNA sequence: TGCGCCAGCAGCCTGGGGGCCCACAATGAGCAGTTCTTC. This sequence encodes CASSLGAHNEQFF.

CDR3 region: CAWSKGNGGHTEAFF. CDR3 bases: TGTGCCTGGAGTAAAGGAAACGGGGGTCACACTGAAGCTTTCTTT. The rearrangement uses TRBV30 and TRBJ1-1; a possible D gene is TRBD1 (5 bases). Germline values: CDR1 GTSNPN, CDR2 SVGIG (reference sequence). The CDR3 runs to 15 residues. Trimming pared 2 bases from V and 3 bases from J, leaving 16 bases between.

The chain employs TRBV29-1 and TRBJ2-5; D is uncertain. Germline lookup yields CDR1 SQVTM and CDR2 ANQGSEA. Trimming left V 2 bases short and J 2 bases short, with 9 bases between. The CDR3 spans 13 residues. This chain's CDR3 is CSVEKGLQETQYF. The CDR3 DNA is TGCAGCGTTGAAAAAGGGCTGCAAGAGACCCAGTACTTC.

The chain recombines TRBV27 with TRBJ1-2, with D possibly being TRBD1 (5 bases). V lost 6 bases and J lost 8, with 16 bases in between. CDR3 length equals 13 residues. Looked up from germline, CDR1 is MNHEY and CDR2 is SMNVEV (reference sequence). The DNA of the CDR3 is TGTGCCAGCAGGCCCACCGGGACCCAGGGCTACACCTTC. This translates into CASRPTGTQGYTF.

The V call is TRBV30, the J call TRBJ1-6, with D unresolved. This CDR3 has 13 residues. The V gene lost 3 bases and the J gene lost 11 bases, with 14 bases spanning the gap. Per the germline V gene, CDR1 is GTSNPN and CDR2 is SVGIG (reference sequence). The CDR3 sequence: CAWSVRTVPPLHF. As DNA, the CDR3 is TGTGCCTGGAGCGTCCGTACCGTTCCACCCCTCCACTTT.

The chain uses TRBV6-6 and TRBJ2-7; 8 bases are a match to TRBD1. Germline CDR1 and CDR2: MNHNY and SVGAGI (reference sequence). V was clipped by 2 bases and J by 6 bases; unmatched bases: 9. The CDR3 has 15 residues. The DNA for the CDR3 is TGTGCCAGCAGTTACAGGACAGGGCGGGTCTTCGAGCAGTACTTC. Translated, it gives CASSYRTGRVFEQYF.